These 12 T cell receptor beta chains were sequenced from one sample in a study of blood T cell repertoires in COVID-19. Data came from immunoSEQ multiplex PCR; TCRdb stores just in-frame clones and leaves some out. The table records just over 650,000 clones, approximately 90% of them present only once. Sample: peripheral blood. The receptor set was obtained from a woman aged 18-29 years with acute or convalescent COVID-19.

The chain is built from TRBV20-1 and TRBJ1-1; no clear D. Germline V gene sequence: CDR1 DFQATT, CDR2 SNEGSKA (reference sequence). This CDR3 has 11 residues. Deletions cut 5 bases from V and 3 bases from J, with 7 bases between. The CDR3 nucleotides read TGCAGTGCTGGGCCAGACACTGAAGCTTTCTTT. Encoded protein: CSAGPDTEAFF.

The J gene is TRBJ2-6, the V gene TRBV2; D might be TRBD2 (5 bases). Trimming pared 1 base from V and 1 base from J, leaving 11 bases between. This CDR3 is built from 17 residues. Germline lookup yields CDR1 SNHLY and CDR2 FYNNEI. DNA for the CDR3: TGTGCCAGCAGTGAAGGGCTAGAGGGATCTGGGGCCAACGTCCTGACTTTC. It encodes CASSEGLEGSGANVLTF.

This clone came up once. The rearrangement joins TRBV29-1 to TRBJ2-1; D remains unclear. The length of the CDR3 is 12 residues. Germline V lookup: CDR1 SQVTM, CDR2 ANQGSEA. V was cut by 4 bases and J by 5 bases, with 9 bases left in between. The CDR3 DNA follows: TGCAGCGTTGCGAAGTCAGACAATGAGCAGTTCTTC. Protein product: CSVAKSDNEQFF.

The chain is built from TRBV10-3 and TRBJ2-2, with a weak D call TRBD2 (6 bases). Looked up from germline, CDR1 is ENHRY and CDR2 is SYGVKD. Trimming stripped 4 bases from V and 5 bases from J, with 11 bases between. The CDR3 length is 14 residues. CDR3 sequence: CAISALEGTGELFF. CDR3 sequence (DNA): TGTGCCATCAGTGCTTTGGAGGGGACCGGGGAGCTGTTTTTT.

This clone was recorded a few times. The chain couples TRBV9 to TRBJ2-1; D is unclear. Trimming cost V 2 bases and J 4 bases, with 7 bases left between them. Germline CDR1 SGDLS, CDR2 YYNGEE. This CDR3 contains 13 residues. The DNA for the CDR3 is TGTGCCAGCAGCGTCTACAGTTACAATGAGCAGTTCTTC. Amino acid sequence: CASSVYSYNEQFF. Full variable domain (missing parts from reference TRBV9 and TRBJ2-1): DSGVTQTPKHLITATGQRVTLRCSPRSGDLSVYWYQQSLDQGLQFLIQYYNGEERAKGNILERFSAQQFPDLHSELNLSSLELGDSALYFCASSVYSYNEQFFGPGTRLTVL.

The gene calls are TRBV18 and TRBJ2-7; TRBD1 matches at 9 bases. J gave up 6 bases and V 3 bases, and 6 bases lay outside the gene matches. Germline V gives CDR1 KGHSH, CDR2 LQKENI. The CDR3 has 14 amino acids. CDR3 in amino acids: CASSPSGQGIEQYF. CDR3 coding DNA: TGTGCCAGCTCACCTTCGGGACAGGGAATCGAGCAGTACTTC.

This rearrangement joins TRBV29-1 to TRBJ2-5, with a tentative D call TRBD2 (5 bases). Germline V gene sequence: CDR1 SQVTM, CDR2 ANQGSEA. This CDR3 spans 12 amino acids. Trimming left V 3 bases short and J 6 bases short, with 11 bases between. CDR3 sequence (DNA): TGCAGCGTTGAGTCTAGCTCAAAGACCCAGTACTTC. As protein: CSVESSSKTQYF.

This clone was recorded once. This rearrangement joins TRBV5-1 to TRBJ1-6, with no clear D. Germline-derived CDR1 and CDR2 are SGHRS and YFSETQ. V was clipped by 4 bases and J by 0 bases, with 17 bases between them. The CDR3 runs to 18 residues. CDR3 region: CASSQNGYGSSYNSPLHF. The CDR3 DNA reads as TGCGCCAGCAGCCAGAACGGGTATGGGAGCTCCTATAATTCACCCCTCCACTTT.

The chain couples TRBV5-5 to TRBJ1-2; possible D gene TRBD1, 5 bases. The V gene's germline CDR1 is SGHKS and CDR2 YYEKEE (reference sequence). Trimming pared 0 bases from V and 1 base from J, leaving 13 bases between. There are 16 residues in the CDR3. CDR3 amino acids: CASSLAPRGYNYGYTF. The DNA of the CDR3 is TGTGCCAGCAGCTTGGCCCCTAGGGGTTATAACTATGGCTACACCTTC.

The sample holds one count of this clone. The chain has TRBV24-1 and TRBJ1-5; D is undetermined. In germline, CDR1 is KGHDR, CDR2 SFDVKD. V was shortened by 4 bases and J by 4 bases, with 4 bases between the two germline ends. The CDR3 has 12 amino acids. The CDR3 sequence: CATSDRNQPQHF. As DNA, the CDR3 is TGTGCCACCAGTGACAGAAATCAGCCCCAGCATTTT.

This clone has more than one count but fewer than ten. This chain uses TRBV30 with TRBJ2-2, with 11 bases fitting TRBD1. Per the germline V gene, CDR1 is GTSNPN and CDR2 is SVGIG (reference sequence). Unmatched junction bases numbered 10, after V lost 3 bases and J lost 13 bases. This CDR3 is built from 14 residues. The DNA for the CDR3 is TGTGCCTGGAGAACGGGACAGGGGGTGAGAAGGCTGTTTTTT. Encoded protein: CAWRTGQGVRRLFF.

In its sample, this clone was seen a few times. This rearrangement joins TRBV13 to TRBJ1-2; D is uncertain. Looked up from germline, CDR1 is PRHDT and CDR2 is FYEKMQ (reference sequence). Trimming removed 0 bases at V and 2 bases at J, with 7 bases between. The length of the CDR3 is 14 residues. Here the CDR3 reads CASSLGKQNYGYTF. CDR3 DNA sequence: TGTGCCAGCAGCTTAGGCAAGCAAAACTATGGCTACACCTTC.